This entry lists 21 T cell receptor beta chains sequenced from one sample in a study of blood T cell repertoires in COVID-19. TCRdb's copy holds only in-frame clones and misses some; the assay was immunoSEQ multiplex PCR. The sample holds around 700,000 clones; about nine tenths are singletons and the top ten take under 0.3%. Material for sequencing was peripheral blood. The source is a woman under 30 with acute or convalescent COVID-19.

The CDR3 region is CASSQGLLAGGSSYNSPLHF. CDR3 in DNA: TGTGCCAGCAGCCAAGGGTTATTGGCAGGGGGAAGCTCCTATAATTCACCCCTCCACTTT. The rearrangement uses TRBV3-1 (or the pseudogene TRBV3-2) and TRBJ1-6; 7 bases are a match to TRBD1. Germline trimming cut 1 base from V and 0 bases from J; bases unmatched to any gene: 12. The germline V gene encodes CDR1 LGHDT and CDR2 YNNKEL (reference sequence). The CDR3 runs to 20 residues.

The chain couples TRBV29-1 to TRBJ2-7; D gene ambiguous. This CDR3 contains 13 residues. The V gene's germline CDR1 is SQVTM and CDR2 ANQGSEA. Trimming cost V 4 bases and J 2 bases, with 12 bases left between them. The CDR3 is CSVASPSTYEQYF. DNA for the CDR3: TGCAGCGTTGCATCTCCATCTACCTACGAGCAGTACTTC.

The V call is TRBV30, the J call TRBJ1-5; 8 nucleotides match TRBD1. In germline, CDR1 is GTSNPN, CDR2 SVGIG (reference sequence). The trim removed 2 bases at V and 7 bases at J, leaving 4 bases unmatched. There are 13 residues in the CDR3. CDR3 loop: CAWSTQGGQPQHF. The CDR3 DNA reads TGTGCCTGGAGTACACAGGGGGGGCAGCCCCAGCATTTT.

This clone was observed once. The V and J genes are TRBV9 and TRBJ1-5, with D maybe TRBD1 (6 bases). V was pared by 0 bases and J by 7 bases, with 14 bases between. Germline-derived CDR1 and CDR2 are SGDLS and YYNGEE. CDR3 size: 15 residues. CDR3 loop: CASSVDGGVGQPQHF. The DNA for the CDR3 is TGTGCCAGCAGCGTAGATGGGGGCGTTGGGCAGCCCCAGCATTTT.

The sample holds one count of this clone. The chain has TRBV5-4 and TRBJ2-7, with TRBD2 as a possible D gene (5 bases). The CDR3 is 14 amino acids. Trimming stripped 3 bases from V and 1 base from J, with 11 bases between. CDR1 is SGHNT and CDR2 is YYREEE in the germline V gene (reference sequence). This CDR3 reads CASSSDGISYEQYF. Here the CDR3 DNA reads TGTGCCAGCAGCTCGGACGGGATTTCCTACGAGCAGTACTTC.

The chain joins TRBV19 to TRBJ1-2, with TRBD1 identical over 8 bases. J gave up 4 bases and V 4 bases, and 11 bases lay outside the gene matches. Germline CDR1 is LNHDA and CDR2 is SQIVND (reference sequence). This CDR3 has 16 amino acids. DNA of the CDR3: TGTGCCAGTAGTACCTCCGCCGCAGGGGGCCTCTATGGCTACACCTTC. It yields the protein CASSTSAAGGLYGYTF.

The chain joins TRBV4-3 to TRBJ2-3, with 9 nucleotides matching TRBD2. In germline, CDR1 is LGHNA, CDR2 YSLEER. Trimming removed 4 bases from V and 6 bases from J; junction bases left unmatched: 8. CDR3 length: 15 amino acids. The CDR3 coding sequence is TGCGCCAGCAGCCCCTTAGCGGGGGAGGGTGATACGCAGTATTTT. Protein: CASSPLAGEGDTQYF.

This clone appeared a few times. The rearrangement links TRBV3-1 (or the pseudogene TRBV3-2) to TRBJ1-2; no definite D call. Germline CDR1 is LGHDT and CDR2 is YNNKEL (reference sequence). Trimming took 6 bases from V and 3 from J, leaving 5 bases between them. This CDR3 is built from 11 residues. CDR3 sequence reads: CASSRDYGYTF. The CDR3 DNA reads TGTGCCAGCAGTCGAGACTATGGCTACACCTTC.

The chain uses TRBV29-1 and TRBJ1-2; D is uncertain. Trimming pared 3 bases from V and 4 bases from J, leaving 12 bases between. The germline gives CDR1 SQVTM, CDR2 ANQGSEA. There are 13 residues in the CDR3. CDR3 residues: CSVDKSGSYGYTF. For the CDR3, the DNA is TGCAGCGTTGATAAGTCGGGGTCCTATGGCTACACCTTC.

The chain couples TRBV4-1 to TRBJ2-5, with 13 bases lining up with TRBD2. The trim removed 4 bases at V and 2 bases at J, leaving 10 bases unmatched. Looked up from germline, CDR1 is MGHRA and CDR2 is YSYEKL. The CDR3 spans 18 residues. DNA for the CDR3: TGCGCCAGCAGCCGCCTCGGACTAGCGGGGGACTCACAAGAGACCCAGTACTTC. Its translation: CASSRLGLAGDSQETQYF.

This sequence joins TRBV24-1 and TRBJ2-2; 8 positions agree with TRBD1. V trimming: 5 bases; J trimming: 2 bases; junction bases outside the gene matches: 6. The CDR3 extends over 16 amino acids. Looked up from germline, CDR1 is KGHDR and CDR2 is SFDVKD. The CDR3 nucleotides read TGTGCCACCAGTGGTTCCGGGACAGGAAACACCGGGGAGCTGTTTTTT. This encodes CATSGSGTGNTGELFF.

This chain connects TRBV4-3 to TRBJ2-3; 9 bases are a match to TRBD2. The germline gives CDR1 LGHNA, CDR2 YSLEER. The junction had 3 bases not matched to a gene; V was cut back by 4 bases and J by 4 bases. CDR3 length equals 14 residues. CDR3 coding DNA: TGCGCCAGCAGCCGGGCGGGGGGGTCAGATACGCAGTATTTT. This translates into CASSRAGGSDTQYF.

The rearrangement joins TRBV5-6 to TRBJ2-7; TRBD1 agrees at 11 bases. Germline loops: CDR1 SGHDT, CDR2 YYEEEE. The CDR3 loop spans 16 amino acids. With 4 bases clipped from V and 4 bases from J, the junction kept 10 bases outside the gene matches. CDR3 region: CASSPLGGQGEYEQYF. In nucleotides, the CDR3 is TGTGCCAGCAGCCCTCTAGGGGGACAGGGGGAATACGAGCAGTACTTC. The whole variable domain, remainder taken from reference TRBV5-6 and TRBJ2-7, is DAGVTQSPTHLIKTRGQQVTLRCSPKSGHDTVSWYQQALGQGPQFIFQYYEEEERQRGNFPDRFSGHQFPNYSSELNVNALLLGDSALYLCASSPLGGQGEYEQYFGPGTRLTVT.

The chain is built from TRBV4-3 and TRBJ1-1; no definite D call. CDR1 and CDR2 from the germline V gene are LGHNA and YSLEER. V was shortened by 3 bases and J by 1 base, with 6 bases between the two germline ends. The CDR3 spans 13 residues. The CDR3 DNA follows: TGCGCCAGCAGCCACGGGTCGAACACTGAAGCTTTCTTT. Translated: CASSHGSNTEAFF.

The chain has TRBV28 and TRBJ2-1; 9 bases fit TRBD1. Germline V lookup: CDR1 MDHEN, CDR2 SYDVKM. The V and J ends lost 6 bases and 6 bases, in that order; junction bases with no gene match: 12. The CDR3 runs to 16 residues. DNA of the CDR3: TGTGCCAGCAGCTGGGAGGGGACAGGGTCGCCCAATGAGCAGTTCTTC. As protein: CASSWEGTGSPNEQFF.

The chain is built from TRBV7-9 and TRBJ1-1, with D possibly TRBD1 on 6 matching bases. Germline CDR1 reads SEHNR; CDR2 reads FQNEAQ (reference sequence). Trimming removed 2 bases from V and 5 bases from J, with 15 bases in between. The CDR3 consists of 15 residues. The CDR3 DNA follows: TGTGCCAGCAGCTTATTATGGGGGCAATATACTGAAGCTTTCTTT. It yields the protein CASSLLWGQYTEAFF.

This chain joins TRBV7-9 and TRBJ1-2; 8 nucleotides match TRBD1. The germline V gene has CDR1 SEHNR and CDR2 FQNEAQ (reference sequence). CDR3 length equals 16 residues. After removal of 1 base from V and 8 bases from J, the junction contained 12 bases not matched to a gene. The CDR3 DNA reads TGTGCCAGCAGCTTAGGGGGTTGGGGACAGGCAACGGGCTACACCTTC. Translation: CASSLGGWGQATGYTF.

The chain employs TRBV7-9 and TRBJ1-2; TRBD1 matches 9 bases. The germline gives CDR1 SEHNR, CDR2 FQNEAQ (reference sequence). The V gene end was trimmed by 1 base and the J gene end by 7 bases; junction bases not matched to a gene: 10. The CDR3 is 16 amino acids. The DNA of the CDR3 is TGTGCCAGCAGCTTAGGGGCCCTACAGGGGGCCCCTGGCTACACCTTC. The encoded protein is CASSLGALQGAPGYTF. Variable domain in full (rest from reference TRBV7-9 and TRBJ1-2): DTGVSQNPRHKITKRGQNVTFRCDPISEHNRLYWYRQTLGQGPEFLTYFQNEAQLEKSRLLSDRFSAERPKGSFSTLEIQRTEQGDSAMYLCASSLGALQGAPGYTFGSGTRLTVV.

In regard to this clone: Other DNA variants within this sample encode the same CDR3. The chain recombines TRBV12-3 or TRBV12-4 with TRBJ1-2; a weak D match, TRBD1 (6 bases). V was trimmed by 2 bases and J by 6 bases, leaving 7 bases between them. CDR3 length: 12 amino acids. The CDR3 DNA reads TGTGCCAGCAGTTTATCAGGGGATGGCTACACCTTC. It yields the protein CASSLSGDGYTF.

A remark on this clone: Other DNA sequences in the sample encode the same CDR3. The chain couples TRBV27 to TRBJ1-5, with D perhaps matching TRBD1 (5 bases). In germline, CDR1 is MNHEY, CDR2 SMNVEV (reference sequence). Trimming took 3 bases from V and 7 from J, leaving 13 bases between them. This CDR3 is 14 amino acids long. The DNA for the CDR3 is TGTGCCAGCAGTTTGGGGGGGGGAGGCCAGCCCCAGCATTTT. This translates into CASSLGGGGQPQHF.

The gene calls are TRBV5-4 and TRBJ2-5; the D gene is possibly TRBD2 (7 bases). The CDR3 extends over 16 amino acids. The V gene's germline CDR1 is SGHNT and CDR2 YYREEE (reference sequence). The V gene lost 1 base and the J gene lost 1 base, with 14 bases spanning the gap. CDR3 residues: CASSLPAGAIQETQYF. The DNA for the CDR3 is TGTGCCAGCAGCTTGCCGGCGGGGGCGATCCAAGAGACCCAGTACTTC.